This TCR beta chain emerged from a study of T cell changes during pregnancy in multiple sclerosis. This CDR3 spans 16 amino acids. CDR1 is MDHEN and CDR2 is SYDVKM in the germline V gene. V lost 4 bases to trimming and J lost 6 bases; unmatched junction nucleotides: 9. The data were produced by immunoSEQ multiplex PCR, yet TCRdb's version contains in-frame clones alone and is incomplete. The sample records just under 80,000 clones, 90% to 95% being singletons. The TCR sequence derives from a female donor with multiple sclerosis, enrolled in a pregnancy study. The chain uses TRBV28 and TRBJ2-1; 10 bases are a match to TRBD2. Sequencing was performed on peripheral blood, taken in the first trimester of pregnancy. The CDR3 coding sequence is TGTGCCAGCAGTTCCGTAGCGGGAGGATATAGCAATGAGCAGTTCTTC. Translation: CASSSVAGGYSNEQFF.